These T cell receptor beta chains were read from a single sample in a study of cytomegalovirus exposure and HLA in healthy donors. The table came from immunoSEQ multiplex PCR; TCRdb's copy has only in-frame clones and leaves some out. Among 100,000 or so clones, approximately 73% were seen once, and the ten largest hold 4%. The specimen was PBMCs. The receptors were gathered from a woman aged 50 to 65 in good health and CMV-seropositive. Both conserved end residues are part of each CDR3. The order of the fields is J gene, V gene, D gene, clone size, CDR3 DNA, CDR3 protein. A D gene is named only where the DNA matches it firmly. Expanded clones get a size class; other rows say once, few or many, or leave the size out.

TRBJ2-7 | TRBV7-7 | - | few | TGTGCTAGCAGCTTAGAACCGACCGGGGGCGAGCAGTACTTC | CASSLEPTGGEQYF
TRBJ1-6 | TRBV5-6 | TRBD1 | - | TGTGCCAGCAGCTTGGGAACAGGGGAAGATTCACCCCTCCACTTT | CASSLGTGEDSPLHF
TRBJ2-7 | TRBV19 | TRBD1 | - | TGTGCCAGTAGTCTCGGGACAGGGGGAGACGAGCAGTACTTC | CASSLGTGGDEQYF
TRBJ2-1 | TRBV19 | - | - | TGTGCCAGTAGTATAGTTCCGGGGGGCAACAGTGAGCAGTTCTTC | CASSIVPGGNSEQFF
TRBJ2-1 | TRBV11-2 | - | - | TGTGCCAGCTCCCTCCGGGGTGTCGGGTACAATGAGCAGTTCTTC | CASSLRGVGYNEQFF
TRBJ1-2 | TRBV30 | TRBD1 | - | TGTGCCTGGAGTCGAGTTGGGACAGGGGGTCCGAGCTTC | CAWSRVGTGGPSF
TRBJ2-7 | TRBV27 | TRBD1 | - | TGTGCCAGCAGTTTATCGTCAGGACAGGCTTACGAGCAGTACTTC | CASSLSSGQAYEQYF
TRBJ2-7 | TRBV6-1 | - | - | TGTGCCAGCAGTGAAAATCAGGGGATTGTCGCCTACGAGCAGTACTTC | CASSENQGIVAYEQYF
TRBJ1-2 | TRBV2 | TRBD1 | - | TGTGCCAGCCGGTTTCCCGGGACAGGGAACTATGGCTACACCTTC | CASRFPGTGNYGYTF
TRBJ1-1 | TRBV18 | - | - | TGTGCCAGCTCACCACCGAACAATATGAACACTGAAGCTTTCTTT | CASSPPNNMNTEAFF
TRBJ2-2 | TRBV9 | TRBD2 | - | TGTGCCAGCAGCGTAGGACTAGCGGGGCAGAAGGGCGGGGAGCTGTTTTTT | CASSVGLAGQKGGELFF
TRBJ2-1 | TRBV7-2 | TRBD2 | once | TGTGCCAGCAGCTTCCTAGCGGGGAACTACAATGAGCAGTTCTTC | CASSFLAGNYNEQFF
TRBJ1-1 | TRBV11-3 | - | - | TGTGCCAGCAGCTTACAAGGGGGAATGAACACTGAAGCTTTCTTT | CASSLQGGMNTEAFF
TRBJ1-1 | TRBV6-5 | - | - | TGTGCCAGCAGTACCCCGAACAGGGCTGAAGCTTTCTTT | CASSTPNRAEAFF
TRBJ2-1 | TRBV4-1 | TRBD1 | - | TGCGCCAGCAGCCGGGACAGGGGATTCGGCTACAATGAGCAGTTCTTC | CASSRDRGFGYNEQFF
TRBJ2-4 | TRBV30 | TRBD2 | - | TGTGCCTGGAAGGCGGGAGGCTTGTCTAGAGCCAAAAACATTCAGTACTTC | CAWKAGGLSRAKNIQYF
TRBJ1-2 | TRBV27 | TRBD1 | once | TGTGCCAGCAGACAGGGGACCTATGGCTACACCTTC | CASRQGTYGYTF
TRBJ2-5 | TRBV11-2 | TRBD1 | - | TGTGCCAGCAGCTTAGAGACAGGGCGAGGGGCCCAGTACTTC | CASSLETGRGAQYF
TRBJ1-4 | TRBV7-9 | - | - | TGTTCCAGCAGCCCAAGACTAAGTGAACTGTTTTTT | CSSSPRLSELFF
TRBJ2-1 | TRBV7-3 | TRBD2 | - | TGTGCCAGCAGCTTAGGGCCTCTAAGCGGGGGGGCACGGAATGAGCAGTTCTTC | CASSLGPLSGGARNEQFF
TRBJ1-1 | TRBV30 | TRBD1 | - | TGTGCCTGGAGTTCCGGGACAGGGGGATGGACTGAAGCTTTCTTT | CAWSSGTGGWTEAFF
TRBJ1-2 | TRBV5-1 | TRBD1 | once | TGCGCCAGCAGCTTGGGGGACAGGGGGAATGGCTACACCTTC | CASSLGDRGNGYTF
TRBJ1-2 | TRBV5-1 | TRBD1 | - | TGCGCCAGCAGCTTGGCCATGAGGGGGCTCTATGGCTACACCTTC | CASSLAMRGLYGYTF